One sample yielded the 21 T cell receptor beta chains listed below, sequenced in a study of shared clonotypes between healthy human individuals. The assay was immunoSEQ multiplex PCR, and TCRdb's table has in-frame clones only and misses some. Among 400,000 to 500,000 clones, about 79% were seen once, and the ten largest hold 10% to 15%. Sequences were obtained from PBMCs. Receptor source: a woman in her thirties or forties in good health. Some clones in this sample may be carry-over from other donors' samples.

The chain has TRBV28 and TRBJ2-5; 9 bases match TRBD2. CDR1 and CDR2 (germline): MDHEN, SYDVKM. Unmatched junction bases numbered 4, after V lost 5 bases and J lost 0 bases. The CDR3 length is 15 residues. CDR3 sequence reads: CASSPTSGHQETQYF. DNA for the CDR3: TGTGCCAGCAGTCCGACTAGCGGACACCAAGAGACCCAGTACTTC.

This clone was detected a few times. This chain joins TRBV29-1 and TRBJ2-1, with 7 bases fitting TRBD1. Germline lookup yields CDR1 SQVTM and CDR2 ANQGSEA. V shed 6 bases and J 8 bases; nucleotides not matched to a gene: 10. The CDR3 sequence is 13 residues long. The CDR3 coding sequence is TGCAGCGTGAAAGACAGGGTTCTGTATGAGCAGTTCTTC. It yields the protein CSVKDRVLYEQFF.

The gene calls are TRBV19 and TRBJ1-1, with TRBD1 as a possible D gene (6 bases). Trimming left V 4 bases short and J 6 bases short, with 18 bases between. CDR3 length: 15 residues. The germline V gene has CDR1 LNHDA and CDR2 SQIVND (reference sequence). CDR3 sequence reads: CASSNIRGGIPEAFF. In DNA, the CDR3 is TGTGCCAGTAGTAACATCAGGGGCGGTATACCTGAAGCTTTCTTT.

The chain uses TRBV7-3 and TRBJ2-1; TRBD2 aligns across 10 bases. Trimming took 2 bases from V and 8 from J; bases not matched to a gene: 9. Germline V CDR1 and CDR2: SGHTA, FQGTGA. The CDR3 has 16 residues. CDR3 sequence (DNA): TGTGCCAGCAGCTTAGAACGAGCGGGAGGGCCTGATGAGCAGTTCTTC. Translation gives CASSLERAGGPDEQFF. Drawing the rest from reference TRBV7-3 and TRBJ2-1, the complete variable domain is GAGVSQTPSNKVTEKGKYVELRCDPISGHTALYWYRQSLGQGPEFLIYFQGTGAADDSGLPNDRFFAVRPEGSVSTLKIQRTERGDSAVYLCASSLERAGGPDEQFFGPGTRLTVL.

The chain recombines TRBV6-5 with TRBJ1-3, with no clear D. CDR1 is MNHEY, CDR2 SVGAGI, per germline. The CDR3 has 14 residues. Trimming removed 6 bases at V and 2 bases at J, with 11 bases between. CDR3 coding DNA: TGTGCCAGCAGCTCAGGATCAACTGGAAACACCATATATTTT. Protein: CASSSGSTGNTIYF.

This chain joins TRBV6-4 and TRBJ1-3; 7 bases agree with TRBD1. The J call could be wrong; TRBJ2-2 is a better fit for the DNA end. CDR3 size: 14 residues. The germline CDR1 and CDR2 sequences are MRHNA and SNTAGT. The CDR3 DNA sequence: TGTGCCAGCAGTGCCGGGACAGACACCGGGGAGCTGTTTTTT. It yields the protein CASSAGTDTGELFF.

The rearrangement joins TRBV4-2 to TRBJ2-2, with 11 bases matching TRBD2. CDR1 and CDR2 (germline): LGHNA, YNFKEQ. J was trimmed by 7 bases and V by 4 bases; bases with no gene match: 11. The CDR3 sequence is 17 residues long. CDR3 residues: CASSPLAGGPGGGELFF. The CDR3 DNA follows: TGTGCCAGCAGCCCCCTAGCGGGAGGCCCCGGGGGCGGGGAGCTGTTTTTT.

This clone was detected once. The chain links TRBV7-2 to TRBJ2-7; TRBD2 aligns across 15 bases. V shed 5 bases and J 7 bases; nucleotides not matched to a gene: 6. This CDR3 is 15 amino acids long. Looked up from germline, CDR1 is SGHTA and CDR2 is FQGNSA. CDR3 sequence: CASSPGTSGRWEQYF. For the CDR3, the DNA is TGTGCCAGCAGCCCTGGGACTAGCGGGAGGTGGGAGCAGTACTTC.

The gene calls are TRBV6-1 and TRBJ1-5; unclear D gene. Trimming stripped 4 bases from V and 5 bases from J, with 9 bases between. CDR1 and CDR2 (germline): MNHNS, SASEGT. The CDR3 has 13 residues. The CDR3 loop is CASSGTPDQPQHF. The CDR3 region has the DNA TGTGCCAGCAGTGGGACGCCCGATCAGCCCCAGCATTTT.

The chain is built from TRBV4-1 and TRBJ1-2; D ambiguous. The CDR3 totals 14 residues. Per germline, CDR1 MGHRA and CDR2 YSYEKL. The V gene lost 0 bases and the J gene lost 4 bases, with 9 bases spanning the gap. The CDR3 sequence: CASSQDWAVYGYTF. As DNA, the CDR3 is TGCGCCAGCAGCCAAGATTGGGCAGTCTATGGCTACACCTTC.

In the case of this clone: In the same sample, other DNA sequences code for this CDR3. The chain links TRBV18 to TRBJ2-5, with D hard to call. This CDR3 is 12 amino acids long. Germline V lookup: CDR1 KGHSH, CDR2 LQKENI. V shed 2 bases and J shed 3 bases, with 4 bases lying between them. In nucleotides, the CDR3 is TGTGCCAGCTCACCAGGAGAAGAGACCCAGTACTTC. As protein: CASSPGEETQYF.

This rearrangement joins TRBV11-2 to TRBJ2-5; D uncertain. Trimming took off 2 bases at V and 5 bases at J, with 6 bases between the two ends. The V gene's germline CDR1 is SGHAT and CDR2 FQNNGV. The CDR3 is 12 residues long. CDR3 sequence reads: CASSLWLETQYF. DNA of the CDR3: TGTGCCAGCAGCTTATGGCTGGAGACCCAGTACTTC.

The rearrangement uses TRBV15 and TRBJ2-1, with 8 bases aligning to TRBD2. V trimming: 5 bases; J trimming: 5 bases; junction bases outside the gene matches: 8. Germline V lookup: CDR1 LNHNV, CDR2 YYDKDF (reference sequence). The CDR3 runs to 15 residues. The CDR3, as DNA: TGTGCCACCAGCGGTTACGGGACTAGAAACAATGAGCAGTTCTTC. Amino acid sequence: CATSGYGTRNNEQFF. The whole variable domain, remainder taken from reference TRBV15 and TRBJ2-1, is DAMVIQNPRYQVTQFGKPVTLSCSQTLNHNVMYWYQQKSSQAPKLLFHYYDKDFNNEADTPDNFQSRRPNTSFCFLDIRSPGLGDTAMYLCATSGYGTRNNEQFFGPGTRLTVL.

This clone has only one observation. This likely came from a read error, as a far larger clone is one base away. The V call is TRBV20-1, the J call TRBJ2-4; D may be TRBD1 or TRBD2 (5 bases each). This CDR3 comprises 11 residues. V was trimmed by 6 bases and J by 11 bases, leaving 14 bases between them. CDR1 DFQATT and CDR2 SNEGSKA come from the germline V gene (reference sequence). This chain's CDR3 is CSARSGTVQYF. The DNA for the CDR3 is TGCAGTGCCAGGTCCGGGACCGTTCAGTACTTC.

This clone was found a few times. A read error may account for a junction end that differs from germline. DNA for the CDR3: TGTGCTAGCAGCTTGGACGTGAACACTGAAGCTTTCTTT. This encodes CASSLDVNTEAFF. The chain links TRBV7-7 to TRBJ1-1; no clear D. The CDR3 is 13 amino acids. Germline V lookup: CDR1 SSHAT, CDR2 FNYEAQ (reference sequence).

CDR3 nucleotides: TGTGCCAGCAGCTTAGCGGGACACCGCACAGATACGCAGTATTTT. Amino acid sequence: CASSLAGHRTDTQYF. J is TRBJ2-3 and V is TRBV7-9; a possible D gene is TRBD1 (6 bases). Germline V gives CDR1 SEHNR, CDR2 FQNEAQ (reference sequence). The CDR3 is made up of 15 amino acids. The ends were cut back, 0 bases at V and 1 base at J, with 8 bases in the middle. The entire variable domain, with the rest obtained from reference TRBV7-9 and TRBJ2-3, is as follows: DTGVSQNPRHKITKRGQNVTFRCDPISEHNRLYWYRQTLGQGPEFLTYFQNEAQLEKSRLLSDRFSAERPKGSFSTLEIQRTEQGDSAMYLCASSLAGHRTDTQYFGPGTRLTVL.

This clone appeared a single time. The chain couples TRBV6-5 to TRBJ1-4; the D is unclear. The CDR3 length is 12 residues. Germline loops: CDR1 MNHEY, CDR2 SVGAGI. The germline V and J ends were trimmed by 6 bases and 5 bases, with 7 bases remaining between them. CDR3 nucleotide sequence: TGTGCCAGCAGCCGACACAATGAAAAACTGTTTTTT. Amino acid sequence: CASSRHNEKLFF.

This clone has a single count. The CDR3 here is CAISEGDMNTEAFF. CDR3 sequence (DNA): TGTGCCATCAGTGAGGGGGATATGAACACTGAAGCTTTCTTT. The chain recombines TRBV10-3 with TRBJ1-1, with D hard to call. The CDR3 runs to 14 residues. Germline assignment: CDR1 ENHRY and CDR2 SYGVKD. Trimming stripped 2 bases from V and 0 bases from J, with 7 bases between.

The chain couples TRBV7-9 to TRBJ2-2; 9 bases match TRBD2. The CDR3 is 14 residues long. Germline trimming cut 7 bases from V and 4 bases from J; bases unmatched to any gene: 4. The germline V gene has CDR1 SEHNR and CDR2 FQNEAQ (reference sequence). CDR3 in DNA: TGTGCCAGCAACCCGACTAGCGGCACCGGGGAGCTGTTTTTT. Protein sequence: CASNPTSGTGELFF.

There are a few counts of this clone. Germline is not matched at one junction end, which may reflect a read error. Other DNA sequences in this specimen translate into the identical CDR3. The rearrangement joins TRBV11-2 to TRBJ2-3; 7 bases fit TRBD2. The CDR3 spans 14 residues. Per germline, CDR1 SGHAT and CDR2 FQNNGV. DNA for the CDR3: TGTGCCAGCAGCGTAGGACATGCGGGAGATACGCAGTACTTT. This translates into CASSVGHAGDTQYF.

The table lists this clone with a few counts. This could be a read error, since a much larger clone is one nucleotide away. V is TRBV6-1 and J is TRBJ2-1; no reliable D call. Trimming cost V 5 bases and J 2 bases, with 4 bases left between them. This CDR3 is built from 12 residues. Germline assignment: CDR1 MNHNS and CDR2 SASEGT. CDR3 region: CASSTTYNEQFF. Here the CDR3 DNA reads TGTGCCAGCAGTACAACCTACAATGAGCAGTTCTTC.